This T cell receptor beta chain was profiled in a study of regulatory T cells in long-lasting Graves disease. Time point denoted: persistent/refractory GD, antithyroid drugs over 5 years with positive TRAb. From PBMCs, RNA was extracted and then used to make the TCR library. V shed 10 bases and J 1 base; nucleotides not matched to a gene: 5. The CDR3 spans 13 residues. CDR1 ENHRY and CDR2 SYGVKD come from the germline V gene. iRepertoire HTBI primers and Arm-PCR of CDR3 regions built TCR beta libraries. MiXCR was run by TCRdb on the multiplex PCR reads, yielding one entry per CDR3 protein. The table has 600,000 to 800,000 distinct CDR3 sequences, about 32% seen once.

This clonotype originated in a female donor with Graves disease. The J gene is TRBJ2-5, the V gene TRBV10-3; TRBD1 matches 8 bases. The sample consisted of peripheral blood mononuclear cells (PBMCs), taken when the disease was refractory, from a patient treated with antithyroid drugs. The CDR3 sequence is CATGTGRQETQYF. CDR3 DNA sequence: TGTGCCACCGGGACAGGCCGCCAAGAGACCCAGTACTTC.